This T cell receptor beta chain came from a study of monozygotic twins with inflammatory bowel disease. Whole-study results and caveats: The authors could not tell different T cell subtypes apart. Lower TCRbeta diversity (inverse Simpson) was seen in IBD patients than in healthy co-twins.

In regard to this clonotype: Antigen specificity is unknown.

The template-switching step introduced UMIs that carried a 6-nucleotide sample barcode. TCRdb reprocessed the 5' RACE reads and reports one entry per CDR3 protein, with no DNA. The repertoire table contains approximately 140,000 distinct CDR3 sequences. The draw for each donor consisted of a single 2.5 ml blood sample. Germline V gene lookup returns CDR1 DFQATT and CDR2 SNEGSKA (reference sequence). CDR3 length: 13 residues. This clonotype originated in a human donor with ulcerative colitis or Crohn's disease, or a healthy co-twin of an affected twin (not recorded which). This sequence joins TRBV20-1 and TRBJ1-2; as DNA is missing, the TRBD1 call by TCRdb cannot be tested. Sequenced: blood. The chain's CDR3 is CSAPDRVMNGYTF.